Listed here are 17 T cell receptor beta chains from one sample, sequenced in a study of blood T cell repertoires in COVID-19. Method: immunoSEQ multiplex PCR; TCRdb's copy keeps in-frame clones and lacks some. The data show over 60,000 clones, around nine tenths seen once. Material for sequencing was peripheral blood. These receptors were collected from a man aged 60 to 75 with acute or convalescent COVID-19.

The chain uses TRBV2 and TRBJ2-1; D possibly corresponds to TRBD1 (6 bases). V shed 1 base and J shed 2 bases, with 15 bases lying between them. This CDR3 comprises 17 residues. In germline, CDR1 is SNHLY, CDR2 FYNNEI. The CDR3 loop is CASSEEVWGQPYNEQFF. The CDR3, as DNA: TGTGCCAGCAGTGAAGAAGTTTGGGGACAACCCTACAATGAGCAGTTCTTC.

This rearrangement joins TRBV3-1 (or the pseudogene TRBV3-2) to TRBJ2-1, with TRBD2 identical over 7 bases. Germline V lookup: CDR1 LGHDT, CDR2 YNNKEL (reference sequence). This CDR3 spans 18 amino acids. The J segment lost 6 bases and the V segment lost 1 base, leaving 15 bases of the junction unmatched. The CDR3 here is CASSQALKREGAGNEQFF. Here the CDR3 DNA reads TGTGCCAGCAGCCAAGCCCTCAAGAGGGAGGGCGCAGGCAATGAGCAGTTCTTC.

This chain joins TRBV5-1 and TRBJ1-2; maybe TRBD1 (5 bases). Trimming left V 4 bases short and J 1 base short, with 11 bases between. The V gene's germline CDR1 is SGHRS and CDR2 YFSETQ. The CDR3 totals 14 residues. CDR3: CASSLMDNNYGYTF. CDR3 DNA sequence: TGCGCCAGCAGCCTCATGGACAATAACTATGGCTACACCTTC.

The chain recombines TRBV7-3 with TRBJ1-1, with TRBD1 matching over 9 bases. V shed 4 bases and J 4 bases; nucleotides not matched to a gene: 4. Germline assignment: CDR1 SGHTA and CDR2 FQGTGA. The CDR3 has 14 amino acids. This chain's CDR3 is CASSSQGALTEAFF. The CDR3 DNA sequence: TGTGCCAGCAGCTCACAGGGGGCCCTCACTGAAGCTTTCTTT.

CDR3 residues: CASSRSNEQFF. The CDR3 nucleotides read TGTGCCAGTAGTAGGAGCAATGAGCAGTTCTTC. The chain combines TRBV19 with TRBJ2-1; no reliable D call. Germline CDR1 LNHDA, CDR2 SQIVND (reference sequence). The CDR3 is made up of 11 amino acids. The V end lost 4 bases, the J end lost 6 bases, and 4 bases lay between the germline ends.

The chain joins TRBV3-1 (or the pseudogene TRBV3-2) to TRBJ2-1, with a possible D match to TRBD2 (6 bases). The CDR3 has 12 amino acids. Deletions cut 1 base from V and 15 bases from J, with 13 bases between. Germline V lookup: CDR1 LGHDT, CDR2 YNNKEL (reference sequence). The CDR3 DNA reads TGTGCCAGCAGCCAAGGTGGTCGGGGGACGTTCTTC. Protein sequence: CASSQGGRGTFF.

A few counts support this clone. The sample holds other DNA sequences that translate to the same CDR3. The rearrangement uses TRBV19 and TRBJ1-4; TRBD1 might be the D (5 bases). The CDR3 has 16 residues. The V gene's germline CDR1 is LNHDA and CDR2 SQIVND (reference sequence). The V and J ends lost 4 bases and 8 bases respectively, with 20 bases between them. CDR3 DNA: TGTGCCAGTAGTACGTCCTACAGGTCGCGGAAGGAAAAACTGTTTTTT. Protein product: CASSTSYRSRKEKLFF.

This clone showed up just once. The CDR3 sequence is CASSFRGSSSYEQYF. The DNA of the CDR3 is TGTGCCAGCAGCTTCCGAGGGAGTTCCTCCTACGAGCAGTACTTC. This sequence joins TRBV9 and TRBJ2-7; maybe TRBD2 (5 bases). The length of the CDR3 is 15 residues. V lost 4 bases to trimming and J lost 0 bases, with 14 bases between them. From germline, CDR1 is SGDLS and CDR2 YYNGEE.

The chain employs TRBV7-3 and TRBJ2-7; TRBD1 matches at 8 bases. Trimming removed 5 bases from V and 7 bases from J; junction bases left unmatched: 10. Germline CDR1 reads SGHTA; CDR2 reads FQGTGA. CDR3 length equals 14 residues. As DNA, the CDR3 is TGTGCCAGCAGCCCGGGGCAGGGGGCTAGGGAGCAGTACTTC. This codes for CASSPGQGAREQYF.

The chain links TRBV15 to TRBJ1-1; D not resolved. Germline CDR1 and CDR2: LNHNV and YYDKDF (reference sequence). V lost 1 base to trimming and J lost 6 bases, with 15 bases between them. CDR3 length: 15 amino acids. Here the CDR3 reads CATSRGKQIGAEAFF. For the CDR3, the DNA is TGTGCCACCAGCAGAGGAAAACAGATCGGCGCTGAAGCTTTCTTT.

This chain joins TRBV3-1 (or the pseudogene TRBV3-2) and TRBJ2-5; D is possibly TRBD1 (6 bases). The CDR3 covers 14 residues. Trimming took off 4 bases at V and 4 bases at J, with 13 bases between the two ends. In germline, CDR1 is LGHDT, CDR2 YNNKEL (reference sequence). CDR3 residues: CASSPSPGAETQYF. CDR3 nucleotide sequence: TGTGCCAGCAGCCCGTCTCCAGGGGCAGAGACCCAGTACTTC.

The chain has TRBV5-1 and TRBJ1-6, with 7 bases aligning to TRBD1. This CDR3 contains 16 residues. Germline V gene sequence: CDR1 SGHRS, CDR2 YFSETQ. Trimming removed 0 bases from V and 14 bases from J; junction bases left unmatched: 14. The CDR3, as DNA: TGCGCCAGCAGCTTGGCAGGGGGTAATCGAGTCTTGGCCCTCCACTTT. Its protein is CASSLAGGNRVLALHF.

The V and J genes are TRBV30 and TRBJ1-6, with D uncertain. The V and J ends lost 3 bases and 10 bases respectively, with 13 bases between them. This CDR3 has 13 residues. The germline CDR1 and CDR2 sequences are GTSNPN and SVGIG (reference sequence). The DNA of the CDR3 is TGTGCCTGGAGGGCAGGATGGGAGTCACCCCTCCACTTT. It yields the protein CAWRAGWESPLHF.

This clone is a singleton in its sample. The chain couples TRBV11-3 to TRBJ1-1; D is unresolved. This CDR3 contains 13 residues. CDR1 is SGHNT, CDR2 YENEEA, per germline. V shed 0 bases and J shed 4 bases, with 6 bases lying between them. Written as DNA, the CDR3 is TGTGCCAGCAGCTTAGACCATAGCACTGAAGCTTTCTTT. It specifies CASSLDHSTEAFF.

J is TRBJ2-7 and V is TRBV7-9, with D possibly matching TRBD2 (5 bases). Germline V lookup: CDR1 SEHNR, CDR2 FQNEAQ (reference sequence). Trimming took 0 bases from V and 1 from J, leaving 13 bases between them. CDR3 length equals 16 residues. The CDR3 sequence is CASSLAVGGRSYEQYF. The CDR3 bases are TGTGCCAGCAGCTTAGCGGTTGGAGGCCGATCCTACGAGCAGTACTTC.

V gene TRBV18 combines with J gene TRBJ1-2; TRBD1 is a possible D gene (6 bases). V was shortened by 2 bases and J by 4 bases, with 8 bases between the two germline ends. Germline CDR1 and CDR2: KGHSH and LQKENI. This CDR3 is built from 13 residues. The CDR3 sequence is CASSPDRPYGYTF. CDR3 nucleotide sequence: TGTGCCAGCTCACCAGACAGGCCCTATGGCTACACCTTC.

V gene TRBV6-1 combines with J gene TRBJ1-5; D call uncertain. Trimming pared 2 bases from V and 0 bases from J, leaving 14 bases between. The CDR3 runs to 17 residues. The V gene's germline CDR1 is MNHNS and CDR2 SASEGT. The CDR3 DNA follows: TGTGCCAGCAGTGAATTGTGGCTTAGCTATAGCAATCAGCCCCAGCATTTT. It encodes CASSELWLSYSNQPQHF.